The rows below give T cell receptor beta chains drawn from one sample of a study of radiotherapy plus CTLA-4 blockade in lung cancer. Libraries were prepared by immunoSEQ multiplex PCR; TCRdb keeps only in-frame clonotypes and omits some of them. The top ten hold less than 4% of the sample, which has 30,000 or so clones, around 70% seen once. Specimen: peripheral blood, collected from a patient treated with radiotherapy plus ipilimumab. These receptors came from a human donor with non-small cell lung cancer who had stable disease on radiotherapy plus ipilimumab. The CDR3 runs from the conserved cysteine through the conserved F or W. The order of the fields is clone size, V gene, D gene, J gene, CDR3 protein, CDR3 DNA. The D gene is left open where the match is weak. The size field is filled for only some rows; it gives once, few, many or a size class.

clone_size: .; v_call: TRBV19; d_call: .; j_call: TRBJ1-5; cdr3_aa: CASNIGGNQPQHF; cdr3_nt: TGTGCCAGCAATATAGGGGGGAACCAGCCCCAGCATTTT
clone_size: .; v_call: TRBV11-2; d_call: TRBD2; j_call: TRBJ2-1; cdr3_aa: CASSQTAGGGNEQFF; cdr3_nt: TGTGCCAGCAGCCAGACAGCGGGAGGGGGGAATGAGCAGTTCTTC
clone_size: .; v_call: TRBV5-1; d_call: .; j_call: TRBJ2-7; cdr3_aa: CASSHTVGNHEQYF; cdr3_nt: TGCGCCAGCAGCCACACAGTAGGGAACCACGAGCAGTACTTC
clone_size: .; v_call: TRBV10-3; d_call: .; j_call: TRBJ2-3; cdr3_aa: CAISPGRGTDTQYF; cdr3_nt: TGTGCCATCAGTCCAGGCCGGGGTACAGATACGCAGTATTTT
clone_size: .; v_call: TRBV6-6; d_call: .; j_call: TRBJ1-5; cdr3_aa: CASSYDGGGGNQPQHF; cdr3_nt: TGTGCCAGCAGTTACGATGGAGGGGGAGGCAATCAGCCCCAGCATTTT
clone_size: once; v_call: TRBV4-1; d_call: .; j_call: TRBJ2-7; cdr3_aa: CASSQESGRSLGYEQYF; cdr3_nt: TGCGCCAGCAGCCAAGAATCGGGCAGGTCCCTCGGTTACGAGCAGTACTTC
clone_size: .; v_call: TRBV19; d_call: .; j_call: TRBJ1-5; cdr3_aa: CASLNPDSNQPQHF; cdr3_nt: TGTGCCAGTCTGAATCCTGATAGCAATCAGCCCCAGCATTTT
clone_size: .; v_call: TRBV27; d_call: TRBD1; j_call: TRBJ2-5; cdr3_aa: CASSLDRGRGETQYF; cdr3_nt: TGTGCCAGCAGTTTGGACAGGGGGCGGGGGGAGACCCAGTACTTC
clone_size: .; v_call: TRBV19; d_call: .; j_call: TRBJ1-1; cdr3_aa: CASSTNRDPNTEAFF; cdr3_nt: TGTGCCAGTAGTACAAACAGGGACCCGAACACTGAAGCTTTCTTT
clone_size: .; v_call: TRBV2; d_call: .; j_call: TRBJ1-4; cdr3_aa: CASSTPSASNEKLFF; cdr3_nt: TGTGCCAGCAGCACACCATCCGCTAGCAATGAAAAACTGTTTTTT